The sequence of this TCR beta chain was determined in a study of blood T cells in healthy people across ages. Isolated per sample were at least 6 million PBMCs. The junction had 9 bases not matched to a gene; V was cut back by 6 bases and J by 0 bases. The CDR3 consists of 18 residues. A second PCR of roughly 7 to 11 cycles used a sample-barcoded 5' primer and a J-beta primer mix. TCRdb passed the 5' RACE reads through MiXCR, listing each CDR3 protein once. The sample lists 1,800,000 or so distinct CDR3 sequences, about 39% occurring once. The chain is built from TRBV12-3 or TRBV12-4 and TRBJ2-3; 13 positions agree with TRBD2. The sequence was collected from a human donor in good health. What was sequenced was blood. CDR3: CASSRLGLAGPSTDTQYF. DNA for the CDR3: TGTGCCAGCAGCCGCCTGGGACTAGCGGGGCCGAGCACAGATACGCAGTATTTT.